One and the same sample provided the 10 T cell receptor beta chains below, sequenced in a study of blood T cell repertoires in COVID-19. Sequencing was performed with immunoSEQ multiplex PCR; in TCRdb, only in-frame clones are kept and a portion is missing. The sample yields 200,000 to 250,000 clones, about 84% seen once. Input material: peripheral blood. The receptors originated from a woman of 80 years or more with COVID-19, enrolled during active disease.

Here the CDR3 DNA reads TGTGCCGCTAGGAGGCCCGGGACAGATACGCAGTATTTT. Residues: CAARRPGTDTQYF. This rearrangement joins TRBV6-5 to TRBJ2-3; weak D call: TRBD2 (5 bases). CDR1 and CDR2 from the germline V gene are MNHEY and SVGAGI. The V end was cut by 11 bases, the J end by 3 bases, with 15 bases between. The CDR3 length is 13 residues.

CDR3 nucleotides: TGTGCCAGCAGCTTATCGGCGGACAGCGGAACAGATACGCAGTATTTT. Translated: CASSLSADSGTDTQYF. The chain carries TRBV11-2 and TRBJ2-3, with a possible D match to TRBD1 (6 bases). Germline V lookup: CDR1 SGHAT, CDR2 FQNNGV. V dropped 2 bases and J dropped 3 bases, with 15 bases sitting between them. The CDR3 sequence is 16 residues long. Complete variable domain (other parts from reference TRBV11-2 and TRBJ2-3): EAGVAQSPRYKIIEKRQSVAFWCNPISGHATLYWYQQILGQGPKLLIQFQNNGVVDDSQLPKDRFSAERLKGVDSTLKIQPAKLEDSAVYLCASSLSADSGTDTQYFGPGTRLTVL.

Details on this clone: Germline is not matched at one junction end, which may reflect a read error. The gene calls are TRBV2 and TRBJ1-2; D is ambiguous. Germline CDR1 SNHLY, CDR2 FYNNEI. The CDR3 is made up of 11 amino acids. The CDR3 here is CASSERSSLSF. CDR3 nucleotides: TGTGCCAGCAGTGAACGGTCTTCCCTTTCTTTC.

The chain combines TRBV5-1 with TRBJ1-4; no clear D gene. CDR1 is SGHRS, CDR2 YFSETQ, per germline. Trimming left V 4 bases short and J 1 base short, with 8 bases between. CDR3 length equals 14 residues. The chain's CDR3 is CASSLVGTNEKLFF. The CDR3 nucleotides are TGCGCCAGCAGCCTGGTCGGAACTAATGAAAAACTGTTTTTT.

The chain combines TRBV19 with TRBJ1-5; D is unclear. The germline gives CDR1 LNHDA, CDR2 SQIVND (reference sequence). Trimming stripped 6 bases from V and 2 bases from J, with 14 bases between. The CDR3 has 15 amino acids. The CDR3 loop is CASRDQVVGNQPQHF. The DNA of the CDR3 is TGTGCCAGTAGAGATCAGGTAGTTGGCAATCAGCCCCAGCATTTT. Variable domain in full (rest from reference TRBV19 and TRBJ1-5): DGGITQSPKYLFRKEGQNVTLSCEQNLNHDAMYWYRQDPGQGLRLIYYSQIVNDFQKGDIAEGYSVSREKKESFPLTVTSAQKNPTAFYLCASRDQVVGNQPQHFGDGTRLSIL.

This clone was seen at least ten times. The chain joins TRBV19 to TRBJ1-5; D is perhaps TRBD1 (5 bases). The CDR3 is 16 residues long. The germline V gene has CDR1 LNHDA and CDR2 SQIVND (reference sequence). V shed 2 bases and J shed 2 bases, with 13 bases lying between them. The CDR3 loop reads CASSIIAGPGNQPQHF. The CDR3 DNA sequence: TGTGCCAGTAGTATAATCGCAGGGCCGGGCAATCAGCCCCAGCATTTT.

The chain links TRBV10-2 to TRBJ1-2, with D uncertain. With 7 bases removed from V and 7 bases from J, the gap between germline ends came to 19 bases. The CDR3 is 14 amino acids. Germline-derived CDR1 and CDR2 are WSHSY and SAAADI. CDR3 residues: CASNFGNLRSGYTF. CDR3 sequence (DNA): TGCGCCAGCAATTTCGGGAATTTGAGGTCTGGCTACACCTTC.

The J gene is TRBJ2-7, the V gene TRBV28; TRBD1 matches at 7 bases. The CDR3 runs to 13 residues. Looked up from germline, CDR1 is MDHEN and CDR2 is SYDVKM. J lost 4 bases, V lost 7 bases, and 7 bases had no gene match. CDR3 protein: CASTLGDSYEQYF. CDR3 in DNA: TGTGCCAGCACCTTAGGGGACAGTTACGAGCAGTACTTC. Variable domain in full (rest from reference TRBV28 and TRBJ2-7): DVKVTQSSRYLVKRTGEKVFLECVQDMDHENMFWYRQDPGLGLRLIYFSYDVKMKEKGDIPEGYSVSREKKERFSLILESASTNQTSMYLCASTLGDSYEQYFGPGTRLTVT.

The rearrangement links TRBV2 to TRBJ2-1; 11 nucleotides align to TRBD1. Germline CDR1 reads SNHLY; CDR2 reads FYNNEI. This CDR3 contains 13 residues. The V segment lost 6 bases and the J segment 9 bases; nucleotides outside the gene matches: 4. As DNA, the CDR3 is TGTGCCAGCAGGGGGACAGGGGGGAGTGAGCAGTTCTTC. Amino acids: CASRGTGGSEQFF.

This clone was observed once. This chain connects TRBV5-1 to TRBJ1-2, with 7 bases that match TRBD1. Trimming removed 4 bases from V and 2 bases from J; junction bases left unmatched: 2. CDR3 length: 13 amino acids. The germline gives CDR1 SGHRS, CDR2 YFSETQ. CDR3 coding DNA: TGCGCCAGCAGCACGACAGGGAACTATGGCTACACCTTC. Protein: CASSTTGNYGYTF.